This TCR beta chain was identified in a study of response to subunit inactivated influenza vaccine. This CDR3 is 16 amino acids long. Per the germline V gene, CDR1 is SQVTM and CDR2 is ANQGSEA. V dropped 8 bases and J dropped 3; count of bases not matched to a gene: 19. This clonotype was observed a handful of times. TCRdb ran MiXCR on the RT-PCR reads and lists one entry per CDR3 protein. Of around 200,000 distinct CDR3 sequences in the sample, 7.5% to 10% are singletons; the top ten hold 9.5% to 13%. This specimen consisted of non-naive T cells sorted from PBMCs, obtained on the day of vaccination. This TCR derives from a man in his fifties who received an inactivated influenza vaccine. The rearrangement uses TRBV29-1 and TRBJ2-7; 7 bases fit TRBD1. The CDR3 here is CSLRTGRLKKDYEQYF. CDR3 nucleotides: TGCAGCTTACGGACAGGCCGGCTTAAGAAGGACTACGAGCAGTACTTC.